The 21 T cell receptor beta chains presented below share a single source sample, sequenced in a study of T cell clones after liver transplantation. Data came from immunoSEQ multiplex PCR; TCRdb stores just in-frame clones and leaves some out. The data show some 60,000 clones, 71% seen once. The source was CD4+ T cells from blood, collected before liver transplant. The receptor source for this set is a human donor who received a liver transplant.

This chain links TRBV11-3 with TRBJ1-5, with D unresolved. The CDR3 extends over 19 amino acids. Between the trimmed V and J ends, which lost 5 bases and 5 bases, there was a span of 28 bases. Germline CDR1 SGHNT, CDR2 YENEEA. For the CDR3, the DNA is TGTGCCAGCAGCCCGGGTCGCGGCGCCACATTAAGCATCGATCAGCCCCAGCATTTT. Its translation is CASSPGRGATLSIDQPQHF.

This rearrangement joins TRBV7-3 to TRBJ2-7; D uncertain. Trimming shortened V by 1 base and J by 0 bases, and 10 bases separated the two germline ends. Germline V CDR1 and CDR2: SGHTA, FQGTGA. The CDR3 is 15 amino acids. The CDR3 DNA reads as TGTGCCAGCAGCTTAATGTCTGGAGTCTCCTACGAGCAGTACTTC. Encoded protein: CASSLMSGVSYEQYF.

Note on this clone: Mismatch with germline at one junction end may stem from a read error. The V call is TRBV18, the J call TRBJ1-5, with 7 bases identical to TRBD1. CDR1 and CDR2 (germline): KGHSH, LQKENI. The CDR3 consists of 15 residues. The CDR3 is CASSPSGQENQPQHF. CDR3 coding DNA: TGTGCCAGTTCACCTTCTGGACAGGAGAATCAGCCCCAGCATTTT. Variable domain in full (rest from reference TRBV18 and TRBJ1-5): NAGVMQNPRHLVRRRGQEARLRCSPMKGHSHVYWYRQLPEEGLKFMVYLQKENIIDESGMPKERFSAEFPKEGPSILRIQQVVRGDSAAYFCASSPSGQENQPQHFGDGTRLSIL.

This clone was seen only once. Other DNA sequences in the sample encode the same CDR3. The V and J genes are TRBV11-2 and TRBJ2-1, with 8 positions matching TRBD2. V was clipped by 5 bases and J by 1 base; unmatched bases: 1. Germline CDR1 is SGHAT and CDR2 is FQNNGV. The length of the CDR3 is 14 residues. The CDR3 loop is CASSLAGSYNEQFF. CDR3 sequence (DNA): TGTGCCAGCAGCCTAGCGGGTTCCTACAATGAGCAGTTCTTC.

This chain joins TRBV6-5 and TRBJ2-7, with TRBD1 identical over 8 bases. Germline loops: CDR1 MNHEY, CDR2 SVGAGI. CDR3 length equals 15 residues. Losses at the gene ends were 0 bases for V and 6 bases for J; bases not matched to a gene: 7. DNA of the CDR3: TGTGCCAGCAGTTACTCCTCAGGGGGCATGGGCGAGCAGTACTTC. It encodes CASSYSSGGMGEQYF.

CDR3 protein: CASSPQSQGGDEAFF. The CDR3 DNA reads TGTGCCAGCTCACCCCAATCACAGGGGGGGGATGAAGCTTTCTTT. The chain uses TRBV18 and TRBJ1-1, with 8 nucleotides matching TRBD1. Trimming removed 3 bases from V and 7 bases from J; junction bases left unmatched: 10. CDR1 KGHSH and CDR2 LQKENI come from the germline V gene. The CDR3 has 15 amino acids.

J is TRBJ2-3 and V is TRBV25-1, with TRBD1 as a possible D gene (5 bases). This CDR3 region has 16 residues. V dropped 6 bases and J dropped 1 base, with 17 bases sitting between them. Germline V gene data show CDR1 as MGHDK and CDR2 as SYGVNS. As DNA, the CDR3 is TGTGCCAGCAGCCTCCTGGGGCCCTCGGGCACAGATACGCAGTATTTT. The encoded protein is CASSLLGPSGTDTQYF.

The chain has TRBV5-1 and TRBJ1-2; 7 nucleotides agree with TRBD1. V dropped 4 bases and J dropped 2; count of bases not matched to a gene: 5. The CDR3 totals 14 residues. Germline loops: CDR1 SGHRS, CDR2 YFSETQ. The CDR3 bases are TGCGCCAGCAGCCTGGGGACAGCCAACTATGGCTACACCTTC. It codes for CASSLGTANYGYTF. The whole variable domain, filled in from reference TRBV5-1 and TRBJ1-2, reads KAGVTQTPRYLIKTRGQQVTLSCSPISGHRSVSWYQQTPGQGLQFLFEYFSETQRNKGNFPGRFSGRQFSNSRSEMNVSTLELGDSALYLCASSLGTANYGYTFGSGTRLTVV.

The rearrangement joins TRBV6-4 to TRBJ2-2; D is perhaps TRBD2 (5 bases). CDR1 and CDR2 from the germline V gene are MRHNA and SNTAGT. This CDR3 is 14 amino acids long. V lost 6 bases and J 4 bases, leaving 12 bases between the germline ends. The CDR3 DNA reads as TGTGCCAGCAGACTGGACTGGGTCACCGGGGAGCTGTTTTTT. This codes for CASRLDWVTGELFF.

The CDR3 protein is CASSLSPRRGNNEQFF. The DNA for the CDR3 is TGCGCCAGCAGCTTGAGTCCCCGAAGGGGGAACAATGAGCAGTTCTTC. The rearrangement links TRBV5-1 to TRBJ2-1; weak D call: TRBD1 (6 bases). CDR1 and CDR2 (germline): SGHRS, YFSETQ. Trimming pared 1 base from V and 5 bases from J, leaving 16 bases between. This CDR3 is 16 amino acids long.

The DNA for the CDR3 is TGTGCCAGCAGCCACGGCGACAGGGTCAATGCGCCCCTCCACTTT. This codes for CASSHGDRVNAPLHF. The V gene is TRBV11-2, the J gene TRBJ1-6; 7 bases line up with TRBD1. V dropped 5 bases and J dropped 13; count of bases not matched to a gene: 14. CDR1 is SGHAT and CDR2 is FQNNGV in the germline V gene. This CDR3 is built from 15 residues.

This clone was counted once. The chain links TRBV25-1 to TRBJ1-2, with 9 bases lining up with TRBD1. The junction had 12 bases not matched to a gene; V was cut back by 6 bases and J by 7 bases. The CDR3 sequence is 15 residues long. CDR1 MGHDK and CDR2 SYGVNS come from the germline V gene. Written as DNA, the CDR3 is TGTGCCAGCAGCACTCAAAAACAGGGGGCAATTGGCTACACCTTC. Translated: CASSTQKQGAIGYTF.

V usage is TRBV5-1 and J usage is TRBJ1-4; 8 bases match TRBD1. V shed 4 bases and J 8 bases; nucleotides not matched to a gene: 10. The CDR3 has 15 amino acids. The germline V gene encodes CDR1 SGHRS and CDR2 YFSETQ. The CDR3 DNA sequence: TGCGCCAGCAGCCTAGGGACAGGACTGCGCGAAAAACTGTTTTTT. This sequence encodes CASSLGTGLREKLFF.

The chain carries TRBV11-2 and TRBJ1-6; D is ambiguous. Germline CDR1 SGHAT, CDR2 FQNNGV. The CDR3 loop spans 14 amino acids. V dropped 2 bases and J dropped 7 bases, with 9 bases sitting between them. CDR3 DNA sequence: TGTGCCAGCAGCTTAACTCGGGGAAATTCACCCCTCCACTTT. This sequence encodes CASSLTRGNSPLHF.

The J gene is TRBJ1-5, the V gene TRBV19; tentative D call: TRBD1 (5 bases). Trimming took 6 bases from V and 7 from J, leaving 16 bases between them. Germline V CDR1 and CDR2: LNHDA, SQIVND (reference sequence). The CDR3 is 14 residues long. The chain's CDR3 is CASSHGAGRQPQHF. CDR3 nucleotide sequence: TGTGCCAGTAGCCATGGGGCCGGGCGACAGCCCCAGCATTTT.

This chain links TRBV7-3 with TRBJ2-2, with 7 bases matching TRBD2. The CDR3 consists of 16 residues. Germline trimming cut 5 bases from V and 6 bases from J; bases unmatched to any gene: 12. Germline CDR1 is SGHTA and CDR2 is FQGTGA. In DNA form, the CDR3 reads TGTGCCAGCAGCCCCGGTTCAGGCGGGGGACCCGGGGAGCTGTTTTTT. Translation: CASSPGSGGGPGELFF. Together with reference TRBV7-3 and TRBJ2-2, the CDR3 gives the full variable domain: GAGVSQTPSNKVTEKGKYVELRCDPISGHTALYWYRQSLGQGPEFLIYFQGTGAADDSGLPNDRFFAVRPEGSVSTLKIQRTERGDSAVYLCASSPGSGGGPGELFFGEGSRLTVL.

V is TRBV27 and J is TRBJ2-5, with D perhaps matching TRBD1 (5 bases). Trimming took off 6 bases at V and 1 base at J, with 12 bases between the two ends. CDR3 length equals 14 residues. The germline CDR1 and CDR2 sequences are MNHEY and SMNVEV (reference sequence). Written as DNA, the CDR3 is TGTGCCAGCAGATCAACAGGAACCCAAGAGACCCAGTACTTC. As protein: CASRSTGTQETQYF.

This clone appeared once. The V and J genes are TRBV2 and TRBJ1-3, with D tentatively TRBD1 (6 bases). The V gene's germline CDR1 is SNHLY and CDR2 FYNNEI. V was clipped by 8 bases and J by 0 bases, with 11 bases between them. This CDR3 is built from 14 residues. CDR3 sequence: CASWTASSGNTIYF. The CDR3 coding sequence is TGTGCCAGCTGGACAGCTTCCTCTGGAAACACCATATATTTT. The full variable domain, in which reference TRBV2 and TRBJ1-3 provide the parts outside the CDR3, is EPEVTQTPSHQVTQMGQEVILRCVPISNHLYFYWYRQILGQKVEFLVSFYNNEISEKSEIFDDQFSVERPDGSNFTLKIRSTKLEDSAMYFCASWTASSGNTIYFGEGSWLTVV.

The chain joins TRBV14 to TRBJ2-3; 8 nucleotides line up with TRBD1. The V segment lost 0 bases and the J segment 2 bases; nucleotides outside the gene matches: 7. This CDR3 has 17 amino acids. In germline, CDR1 is SGHDN, CDR2 FVKESK. The CDR3 DNA reads TGTGCCAGCAGCCAAGATGTGGCAGGGGGCATCACAGATACGCAGTATTTT. Its translation: CASSQDVAGGITDTQYF.

The V and J genes are TRBV18 and TRBJ2-3, with D maybe TRBD2 (7 bases). CDR3 length: 16 amino acids. The V end lost 6 bases, the J end lost 2 bases, and 18 bases lay between the germline ends. Germline V gives CDR1 KGHSH, CDR2 LQKENI. CDR3 region: CASSWRGPRDTDTQYF. The CDR3 bases are TGTGCCAGCTCGTGGCGGGGGCCACGGGACACAGATACGCAGTATTTT. The complete variable domain, with remaining parts taken from reference TRBV18 and TRBJ2-3, reads NAGVMQNPRHLVRRRGQEARLRCSPMKGHSHVYWYRQLPEEGLKFMVYLQKENIIDESGMPKERFSAEFPKEGPSILRIQQVVRGDSAAYFCASSWRGPRDTDTQYFGPGTRLTVL.

The chain has TRBV28 and TRBJ1-5; 7 bases line up with TRBD1. Germline values: CDR1 MDHEN, CDR2 SYDVKM. This CDR3 region has 15 residues. V was clipped by 4 bases and J by 4 bases; unmatched bases: 7. The CDR3 DNA sequence: TGTGCCAGCAGTTCAAGGACAGGACCAAATCAGCCCCAGCATTTT. Encoded protein: CASSSRTGPNQPQHF.